This T cell receptor (beta chain) was sequenced during a study of OX40 agonist ivuxolimab in advanced cancers. For the study at large: A male proportion of about 84% was recorded, with mean age approximately 60 years and range about 23 to 90.

V dropped 5 bases and J dropped 9; count of bases not matched to a gene: 17. This CDR3 region has 18 residues. Germline CDR1 and CDR2: SNHLY and FYNNEI. Study observations and caveats: CD4+ and CD8+ T cells in blood underwent clonal expansion by week 6 at 0.1 to 3.0 mg/kg.

Measured with immunoSEQ multiplex PCR; TCRdb has only the in-frame clones, and not every one. The repertoire holds some 59,000 clones, 85% to 90% seen once, with 4.5% to 5.5% in the top ten. Turning to this clone: The antigen is undetermined.

The TCR sequence derives from an adult with an advanced solid tumor such as melanoma, head and neck, liver or kidney cancer. The rearrangement links TRBV2 to TRBJ2-1, with 12 bases fitting TRBD1. The sequences come from CD4+ or CD8+ T cells sorted from blood, collected in a trial of the OX40 agonist ivuxolimab. This CDR3 is CASSTGTGGYLVSLEQFF. CDR3 bases: TGTGCCAGCAGTACCGGGACAGGGGGCTATTTGGTGTCACTTGAGCAGTTCTTC.